A single sample gave rise to the 27 T cell receptor beta chains below, sequenced in a study of PD-L1 blockade in urothelial cancer (dated by TCRdb to 2017 to 2019). Library preparation employed the immunoSEQ multiplex PCR assay. TCRdb limited this immuneACCESS table to in-frame rearrangements with V and J called. A share of clones is missing; checked studies link under half to unresolved V genes, and the rest is unexplained. The sample table shows around 32,000 clones, and around 87% are seen once. The ten most abundant clones make up more than 3% of the sample. This sample comprised PBMCs, obtained around atezolizumab (anti-PD-L1) treatment. Receptor source: a man in his forties or fifties with urothelial cancer.

The chain carries TRBV7-7 and TRBJ2-1; 14 bases agree with TRBD2. Germline-derived CDR1 and CDR2 are SSHAT and FNYEAQ (reference sequence). V shed 0 bases and J 6 bases; nucleotides not matched to a gene: 10. This CDR3 is 19 amino acids long. CDR3 coding DNA: TGTGCCAGCAGCTTAGCCGGACTAGCGGGAGGAGTCATGTCCAATGAGCAGTTCTTC. Translating gives CASSLAGLAGGVMSNEQFF.

The gene calls are TRBV4-3 and TRBJ2-3, with TRBD2 matching 11 bases. Germline V gene sequence: CDR1 LGHNA, CDR2 YSLEER. The CDR3 runs 16 residues. Germline trimming cut 4 bases from V and 7 bases from J; bases unmatched to any gene: 10. The CDR3 bases are TGCGCCAGCAGCCCCAAAGGGCTAGCGGGAGGAAATACGCAGTATTTT. It codes for CASSPKGLAGGNTQYF.

As concerns this clone: Different DNA sequences within this sample yield the same CDR3. V gene TRBV6-1 combines with J gene TRBJ1-1; 10 nucleotides align to TRBD1. This CDR3 is built from 14 residues. CDR1 and CDR2 (germline): MNHNS, SASEGT. Trimming took 5 bases from V and 2 from J; bases not matched to a gene: 2. CDR3 bases: TGTGCCAGCAGTTGGGACAGGGGAAACACTGAAGCTTTCTTT. It is translated as CASSWDRGNTEAFF.

V usage is TRBV21-1 and J usage is TRBJ1-5; TRBD1 was called by the table and not checked on the DNA. TRBV21-1 is deemed a pseudogene. CDR3 size: 14 residues. This chain's CDR3 is CASPKGESNQPQHF. The CDR3 coding sequence is TGTGCCAGCCCCAAGGGGGAGAGCAATCAGCCCCAGCATTTT.

This sequence joins TRBV23-1 and TRBJ2-7; the D gene is possibly TRBD1 (6 bases). TRBV23-1 is labeled an ORF, and its function is uncertain. The CDR3 is 16 amino acids. V lost 4 bases to trimming and J lost 2 bases, with 18 bases between them. The CDR3 nucleotides are TGCGCCAGCAGTCGCTCGCCTAGACAGGATACCTACGAGCAGTACTTC. Translated, it gives CASSRSPRQDTYEQYF.

The V gene is TRBV7-2, the J gene TRBJ2-4, with D uncertain. The length of the CDR3 is 13 residues. Deletions cut 5 bases from V and 8 bases from J, with 13 bases between. CDR1 is SGHTA, CDR2 FQGNSA, per germline. The CDR3 nucleotides are TGTGCCAGCAGCCCCCAGCGTATGGACATTCAGTACTTC. Its protein product is CASSPQRMDIQYF.

This chain joins TRBV6-5 and TRBJ2-1, with 9 bases lining up with TRBD2. Germline V CDR1 and CDR2: MNHEY, SVGAGI. The CDR3 is made up of 15 amino acids. V dropped 5 bases and J dropped 2; count of bases not matched to a gene: 4. The chain's CDR3 is CASSPAGGPYNEQFF. CDR3 nucleotides: TGTGCCAGCAGTCCAGCGGGGGGCCCCTACAATGAGCAGTTCTTC.

The V call is TRBV27, the J call TRBJ2-1; TRBD2 agrees at 11 bases. In germline, CDR1 is MNHEY, CDR2 SMNVEV (reference sequence). With V trimmed by 5 bases and J by 0 bases, 6 bases remained unmatched. The CDR3 is 17 residues long. CDR3 protein: CASSPSGLADSYNEQFF. In DNA form, the CDR3 reads TGTGCCAGCAGTCCATCGGGACTAGCGGACTCCTACAATGAGCAGTTCTTC.

The chain employs TRBV9 and TRBJ2-1; 10 bases line up with TRBD2. This CDR3 is built from 15 residues. CDR1 SGDLS and CDR2 YYNGEE come from the germline V gene. V lost 0 bases, J lost 8 bases, and 5 bases stayed unmatched. CDR3 in DNA: TGTGCCAGCAGCGTAGGAAGCGGGGGGGCTCATGAGCAGTTCTTC. Its protein product is CASSVGSGGAHEQFF.

The chain carries TRBV10-3 and TRBJ2-2; D remains ambiguous. CDR3 size: 13 residues. Germline assignment: CDR1 ENHRY and CDR2 SYGVKD. V shed 4 bases and J shed 6 bases, with 9 bases lying between them. The CDR3 DNA reads TGTGCCATCAGTGCCCCACCGGCCGGGGAGCTGTTTTTT. Translated: CAISAPPAGELFF.

This clone was seen once. The chain joins TRBV19 to TRBJ2-3, with TRBD1 as a possible D gene (5 bases). V lost 0 bases, J lost 10 bases, and 11 bases lay in between. Germline CDR1 is LNHDA and CDR2 is SQIVND (reference sequence). There are 13 residues in the CDR3. Here the CDR3 DNA reads TGTGCCAGTAGTATAGATCAGGGTTCTGCGCAGTATTTT. This gives the protein CASSIDQGSAQYF.

V is TRBV5-5 and J is TRBJ1-2, with 10 bases fitting TRBD1. CDR1 is SGHKS and CDR2 is YYEKEE in the germline V gene (reference sequence). The CDR3 length is 16 residues. V was pared by 3 bases and J by 4 bases, with 9 bases of the junction left unmatched. The CDR3 reads CASSSRTGGNFYGYTF. The CDR3 coding sequence is TGTGCCAGCAGCTCCCGGACAGGGGGTAATTTCTATGGCTACACCTTC.

The genes are TRBV2 and TRBJ2-3, with 7 bases that match TRBD2. The CDR3 runs 15 residues. Germline V gene sequence: CDR1 SNHLY, CDR2 FYNNEI. With V trimmed by 5 bases and J by 1 base, 6 bases remained unmatched. This chain's CDR3 is CASSSGIGGTDTQYF. The CDR3 coding sequence is TGTGCCAGCAGTAGCGGGATTGGCGGCACAGATACGCAGTATTTT.

In DNA form, the CDR3 reads TGTGCCAGCAGTTACCCATCATACGAGCAGTACTTC. It specifies CASSYPSYEQYF. The chain links TRBV6-6 to TRBJ2-7; D not resolved. The germline CDR1 and CDR2 sequences are MNHNY and SVGAGI (reference sequence). The CDR3 is made up of 12 amino acids. V lost 2 bases and J 4 bases, leaving 6 bases between the germline ends.

The chain has TRBV6-5 and TRBJ1-6; tentative D call: TRBD1 (5 bases). Germline V CDR1 and CDR2: MNHEY, SVGAGI. This CDR3 spans 15 amino acids. V was trimmed by 2 bases and J by 5 bases, leaving 10 bases between them. CDR3 loop: CASSYGDRNNSPLHF. CDR3 coding DNA: TGTGCCAGCAGTTACGGAGACAGAAATAATTCACCCCTCCACTTT.

This clone was found once. The chain carries TRBV5-1 and TRBJ2-2, with TRBD2 matching 11 bases. The CDR3 extends over 15 amino acids. Germline CDR1 and CDR2: SGHRS and YFSETQ. V trimming: 4 bases; J trimming: 5 bases; junction bases outside the gene matches: 4. DNA of the CDR3: TGCGCCAGCAGCCCGGGACTAGCGGAGACCGGGGAGCTGTTTTTT. This sequence encodes CASSPGLAETGELFF.

This clone has a single count. The V call is TRBV6-6, the J call TRBJ1-4; D uncertain. The CDR3 has 13 residues. Germline V CDR1 and CDR2: MNHNY, SVGAGI (reference sequence). The germline V and J ends were trimmed by 6 bases and 0 bases, with 5 bases remaining between them. The CDR3 DNA reads TGTGCCAGCAGAACGGCAACTAATGAAAAACTGTTTTTT. It specifies CASRTATNEKLFF.

This sequence joins TRBV5-1 and TRBJ2-3; 10 bases match TRBD1. The CDR3 has 15 amino acids. The junction had 4 bases not matched to a gene; V was cut back by 2 bases and J by 4 bases. Germline-derived CDR1 and CDR2 are SGHRS and YFSETQ. The CDR3 DNA is TGCGCCAGCAGCTTATCGACAGGGGGCGCAGATACGCAGTATTTT. Protein product: CASSLSTGGADTQYF.

The chain has TRBV28 and TRBJ2-1; TRBD2 matches 9 bases. The CDR3 runs 16 residues. CDR1 MDHEN and CDR2 SYDVKM come from the germline V gene. V shed 0 bases and J 5 bases; nucleotides not matched to a gene: 5. DNA of the CDR3: TGTGCCAGCAGTTTATGGGCTAGCGGGAAGGACAATGAGCAGTTCTTC. It yields the protein CASSLWASGKDNEQFF.

A remark on this clone: A read error may account for a junction end that differs from germline. This chain connects TRBV7-3 to TRBJ2-1, with 7 bases aligning to TRBD2. CDR1 is SGHTA and CDR2 is FQGTGA in the germline V gene. CDR3 size: 21 residues. CDR3 sequence (DNA): TGTGCCAGCACAGGACTAGTGGGCCCACGGGACCCGGCTAGTGGGTACAATAAGCAGTTCTTC. Its translation is CASTGLVGPRDPASGYNKQFF.

The rearrangement joins TRBV7-8 to TRBJ1-3; D is perhaps TRBD1 (5 bases). The CDR3 covers 18 residues. In germline, CDR1 is SGHVS, CDR2 FQNEAQ. V was clipped by 3 bases and J by 2 bases, with 20 bases between them. The CDR3 DNA follows: TGTGCCAGCAGCTTCCTAGGGGCGGGGGTAGGTGCTGGAAACACCATATATTTT. This codes for CASSFLGAGVGAGNTIYF.

This chain connects TRBV11-2 to TRBJ1-2, with 7 bases that match TRBD1. In germline, CDR1 is SGHAT, CDR2 FQNNGV. V lost 5 bases to trimming and J lost 1 base; unmatched junction nucleotides: 7. The CDR3 spans 15 residues. The CDR3 reads CASSTRDSDNYGYTF. The CDR3 coding sequence is TGTGCCAGCAGCACCCGGGACAGCGATAACTATGGCTACACCTTC.

The chain recombines TRBV7-8 with TRBJ2-3, with TRBD2 matching 9 bases. From germline, CDR1 is SGHVS and CDR2 FQNEAQ. V shed 6 bases, J shed 4 bases, and the junction held 8 bases outside the gene matches. This CDR3 is built from 15 residues. CDR3 loop: CASRRRREGSDTQYF. CDR3 bases: TGTGCCAGCAGGCGGCGGCGGGAGGGGTCAGATACGCAGTATTTT.

The chain has TRBV10-3 and TRBJ2-1, with 13 nucleotides matching TRBD2. In germline, CDR1 is ENHRY, CDR2 SYGVKD. CDR3 length: 16 amino acids. V lost 8 bases to trimming and J lost 9 bases; unmatched junction nucleotides: 13. The CDR3 loop reads CAIGSRTSGSKSEQFF. The CDR3 bases are TGTGCCATCGGTTCAAGGACTAGCGGGAGTAAAAGTGAGCAGTTCTTC.

V is TRBV28 and J is TRBJ1-5; D is possibly TRBD1 (5 bases). The V end lost 4 bases, the J end lost 2 bases, and 12 bases lay between the germline ends. This CDR3 comprises 15 residues. The germline CDR1 and CDR2 sequences are MDHEN and SYDVKM. CDR3 protein: CASSYQGFGNQPQHF. CDR3 DNA: TGTGCCAGCAGTTATCAGGGCTTCGGCAATCAGCCCCAGCATTTT.

This clone has just one count. J is TRBJ1-5 and V is TRBV28; TRBD1 matches at 8 bases. In germline, CDR1 is MDHEN, CDR2 SYDVKM. J lost 6 bases, V lost 1 base, and 8 bases had no gene match. CDR3 length: 16 amino acids. The CDR3 region has the DNA TGTGCCAGCAGTTTATTAGAGACAGGGGTTGGTCAGCCCCAGCATTTT. Translating it yields CASSLLETGVGQPQHF.

The chain carries TRBV12-5 and TRBJ2-1, with 8 bases fitting TRBD1. Germline CDR1 and CDR2: LGHNT and FRNRAP. V lost 0 bases, J lost 6 bases, and 7 bases stayed unmatched. The CDR3 length is 16 residues. The chain's CDR3 is CASGLVRRQGPNEQFF. The CDR3 DNA is TGTGCTAGTGGTTTGGTACGGAGACAGGGGCCCAATGAGCAGTTCTTC. The variable domain in full, with the rest retrieved from reference TRBV12-5 and TRBJ2-1, is DARVTQTPRHKVTEMGQEVTMRCQPILGHNTVFWYRQTMMQGLELLAYFRNRAPLDDSGMPKDRFSAEMPDATLATLKIQPSEPRDSAVYFCASGLVRRQGPNEQFFGPGTRLTVL.